The clone carrying this T cell receptor beta chain was seen a few times. Its target is unknown. Carried by the TCR beta cDNA libraries were unique molecular identifiers. TCRdb independently ran MiXCR on the PCR reads; one entry per CDR3 protein. This table holds a few hundred thousand distinct CDR3 sequences, around 36% found once. V was cut by 7 bases and J by 5 bases, with 9 bases left in between. Germline V lookup: CDR1 SNHLY, CDR2 FYNNEI. The CDR3 has 12 residues. The sample is drawn from a study of post-analysis software for immune sequencing data. Study-wide results and limits: The study found TRBV5-6, TRBV5-1 and TRBV20-1 among a few TRBV segments more frequent in patients than controls.

The J gene is TRBJ2-1, the V gene TRBV2, with D hard to call. This clonotype originated in a girl aged 2-17 years with multiple sclerosis. Sequencing used blood. The CDR3 spells CASKTGDNEQFF. The CDR3 DNA is TGTGCCAGCAAGACTGGAGACAATGAGCAGTTCTTC.